The entry below describes one T cell receptor beta chain. Its cognate antigen is unknown. CDR1 and CDR2 from the germline V gene are MDHEN and SYDVKM. The V end lost 7 bases, the J end lost 4 bases, and 13 bases lay between the germline ends. This CDR3 is 14 amino acids long. This sample stems from a study of shared clonotypes between healthy human individuals. Findings and caveats of the study: Larger estimated richness was generally seen in naive subsets than in memory subsets. Rarefaction showed that sequencing of sorted subsets was incomplete (despite large depth).

Method: immunoSEQ multiplex PCR; TCRdb's copy keeps in-frame clones and lacks some. The sample records about 1 million clones, approximately 72% being singletons. Splitting of CD4+ cells produced CD45RA+ naive and CD45RA-negative memory subsets. This clonotype was obtained from a man younger than 35 in good health. The chain combines TRBV28 with TRBJ2-2; possibly TRBD2 for D (6 bases). The sample comprised memory CD4+ T cells sorted from blood. Stated subset: CD45RA-negative fraction. CDR3 sequence (DNA): TGTGCCAGCACCCCGGGACTCCCCACCGGGGAGCTGTTTTTT. Translated, it gives CASTPGLPTGELFF.